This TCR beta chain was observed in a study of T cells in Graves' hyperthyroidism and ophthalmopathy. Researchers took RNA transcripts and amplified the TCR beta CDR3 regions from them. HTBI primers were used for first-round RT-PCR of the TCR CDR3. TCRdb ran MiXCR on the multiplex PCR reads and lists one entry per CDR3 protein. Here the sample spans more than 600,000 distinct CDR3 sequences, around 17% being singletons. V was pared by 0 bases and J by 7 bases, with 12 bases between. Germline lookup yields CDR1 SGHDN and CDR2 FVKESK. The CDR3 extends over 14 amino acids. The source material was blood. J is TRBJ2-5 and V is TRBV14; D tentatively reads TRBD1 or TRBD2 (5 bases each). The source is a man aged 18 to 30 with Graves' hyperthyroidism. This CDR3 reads CASSQDSGGATQYF. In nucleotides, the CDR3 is TGTGCCAGCAGCCAAGATTCTGGGGGAGCGACCCAGTACTTC. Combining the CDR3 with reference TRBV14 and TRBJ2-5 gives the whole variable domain EAGVTQFPSHSVIEKGQTVTLRCDPISGHDNLYWYRRVMGKEIKFLLHFVKESKQDESGMPNNRFLAERTGGTYSTLKVQPAELEDSGVYFCASSQDSGGATQYFGPGTRLLVL.